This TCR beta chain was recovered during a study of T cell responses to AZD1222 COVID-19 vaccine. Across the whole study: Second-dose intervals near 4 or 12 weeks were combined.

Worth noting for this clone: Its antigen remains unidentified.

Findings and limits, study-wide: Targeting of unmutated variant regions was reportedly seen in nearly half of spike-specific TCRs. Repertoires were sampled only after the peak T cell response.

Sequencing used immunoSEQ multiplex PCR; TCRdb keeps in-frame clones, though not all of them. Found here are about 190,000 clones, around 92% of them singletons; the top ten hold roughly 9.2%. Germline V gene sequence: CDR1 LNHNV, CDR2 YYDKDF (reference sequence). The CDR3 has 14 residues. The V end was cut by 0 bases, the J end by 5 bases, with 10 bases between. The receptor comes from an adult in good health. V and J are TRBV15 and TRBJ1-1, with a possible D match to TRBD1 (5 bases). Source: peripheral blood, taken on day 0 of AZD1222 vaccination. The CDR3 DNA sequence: TGTGCCACCAGCAGAGACCTCCGGGGGACTGAAGCTTTCTTT. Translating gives CATSRDLRGTEAFF.